A single T cell receptor beta chain is shown here with its context. No antigen is known for it. In germline, CDR1 is SGHTA, CDR2 FQGTGA. V was pared by 5 bases and J by 8 bases, with 16 bases between. The CDR3 extends over 14 amino acids. After the first PCR, alpha and beta chain libraries were processed separately. After CD4 positive bead selection, the CD4-negative fraction gave CD8 T cells. Cells stained for CD3, CD4, CD8, CD45RA, CD27 and viability were sorted into four CD45RA/CD27 subsets. The data derive from a study of naive and memory T cell subsets. Study results and limitations: Diversity fell and Gini index rose from naive through CM, EM, EMRA.

Two oligonucleotides, mixed equimolar, formed the beta constant-region primer covering TRBC1 and TRBC2. The ligated cDNA underwent four PCR rounds using SP2 and nested alpha and beta constant-region primers. TCRdb re-called the UMI-ligation and nested PCR reads with MiXCR, one entry per CDR3 protein. The data hold over 100,000 distinct CDR3 sequences, with 35% to 40% observed a single time. The V call is TRBV7-3, the J call TRBJ2-1; D is possibly TRBD2 (5 bases). The sequencing sample was made of central memory CD4+ T cells from blood. The sequence derives from a human donor in good health. The CDR3 region is CASSQSSSSDEQFF. CDR3 DNA: TGTGCCAGCAGCCAAAGTTCTAGCTCCGATGAGCAGTTCTTC.